A single sample is the source of the 6 T cell receptor beta chains below, sequenced in a study of cytomegalovirus exposure and HLA in healthy donors. The PCR used 60 Vbeta and 13 Jbeta primers. Only in-frame clones appear in the TCRdb table, and some are missing; sequencing was by immunoSEQ multiplex PCR. The sample shows over 150,000 clones, roughly four fifths of them seen only once. The sample consisted of PBMCs. These receptors were obtained from a middle-aged man in good health and CMV-seronegative.

The chain employs TRBV21-1 and TRBJ2-2; the table gives TRBD2 as D, unverified against the DNA. TRBV21-1 constitutes a pseudogene. The length of the CDR3 is 17 residues. This CDR3 is CASSKVAGPANTGELFF. CDR3 nucleotides: TGTGCCAGCAGCAAAGTAGCGGGACCCGCGAACACCGGGGAGCTGTTTTTT.

This clone was counted a few times. This rearrangement joins TRBV13 to TRBJ2-1; TRBD2 matches at 12 bases. The CDR3 is 16 residues long. Germline trimming cut 8 bases from V and 8 bases from J; bases unmatched to any gene: 13. Germline CDR1 and CDR2: PRHDT and FYEKMQ (reference sequence). This chain's CDR3 is CASRVLPSGGADEQFF. CDR3 coding DNA: TGTGCCAGCCGGGTCCTGCCTAGCGGGGGGGCCGATGAGCAGTTCTTC.

This sequence joins TRBV5-1 and TRBJ2-5, with a weak D call TRBD2 (7 bases). Germline values: CDR1 SGHRS, CDR2 YFSETQ. The CDR3 sequence is 16 residues long. V lost 0 bases and J 1 base, leaving 13 bases between the germline ends. The CDR3, as DNA: TGCGCCAGCAGCTTGGTTGGGGGGGGCCTCCAAGAGACCCAGTACTTC. Its translation is CASSLVGGGLQETQYF.

The CDR3 DNA reads TGTGCCAGCAGCGTTAGACTAGCGGGTGGGGGATCGGAGCAGTTCTTC. Encoded protein: CASSVRLAGGGSEQFF. This sequence joins TRBV9 and TRBJ2-1, with 10 bases matching TRBD2. The V gene end was trimmed by 2 bases and the J gene end by 10 bases; junction bases not matched to a gene: 12. CDR1 is SGDLS and CDR2 is YYNGEE in the germline V gene. The CDR3 length is 16 residues.

This clone appeared a few times. The chain combines TRBV6-6 with TRBJ1-2, with TRBD1 identical over 8 bases. The germline gives CDR1 MNHNY, CDR2 SVGAGI (reference sequence). The V and J ends lost 6 bases and 4 bases, in that order; junction bases with no gene match: 10. The length of the CDR3 is 15 residues. CDR3 DNA: TGTGCCAGCAGGTTTCCGGGACAGGCAAGCTATGGCTACACCTTC. This encodes CASRFPGQASYGYTF.

This clone was recorded only once. This chain uses TRBV9 with TRBJ2-3; TRBD2 matches at 8 bases. This CDR3 comprises 16 residues. J lost 4 bases, V lost 7 bases, and 14 bases had no gene match. Germline-derived CDR1 and CDR2 are SGDLS and YYNGEE. The CDR3, as DNA: TGTGCCAGCTCGTCCCCTTTAGCGGGGAGAGCAGATACGCAGTATTTT. Its protein is CASSSPLAGRADTQYF.